Detailed here is one TCR beta chain. These data originate in a study of shared clonotypes between healthy human individuals. The CDR3 runs 12 residues. Germline V gives CDR1 GTSNPN, CDR2 SVGIG (reference sequence). Deletions cut 5 bases from V and 4 bases from J, with 11 bases between. Only in-frame clones appear in the TCRdb table, and some are missing; sequencing was by immunoSEQ multiplex PCR. The sample contains a few hundred thousand clones, around 78% of which appear only once. The source of this sequence is a middle-aged woman in good health. Some clones in this sample may be carry-over from other donors' samples. This chain connects TRBV30 to TRBJ1-1; D gene unclear. Sequencing was carried out using PBMCs. CDR3 amino acids: CAWGEWGTEAFF. In nucleotides, the CDR3 is TGTGCCTGGGGGGAATGGGGCACTGAAGCTTTCTTT.